The clone carrying this TCR beta chain was found a few times. Its matching antigen is unknown. The source of the sample is a study of graft-versus-host responses after intestinal transplantation. Across the whole study: Recipients obtained multivisceral, liver-intestinal, or isolated intestinal transplants. Every recipient had anti-thymocyte globulin induction and two to four years of tacrolimus plus steroids. Findings and caveats of the study: Among recipient marrow samples, GvH clones were found; some appeared first in ileum or blood. Early post-transplant HvG declines were associated with peak circulating GvH clone levels.

The V gene's germline CDR1 is WNHNN and CDR2 SYGVQD (reference sequence). V shed 2 bases, J shed 6 bases, and the junction held 9 bases outside the gene matches. The CDR3 covers 16 residues. Data came from immunoSEQ multiplex PCR; TCRdb stores just in-frame clones and leaves some out. The repertoire holds 80,000 to 100,000 clones, with roughly nine tenths as singletons. This TCR came from a human donor who received an intestinal transplant. The gene calls are TRBV10-1 and TRBJ2-3; 9 nucleotides agree with TRBD2. The specimen comprised unstimulated CD4+ T cells sorted from spleen or lymph node cells, sampled before intestinal transplant. For the CDR3, the DNA is TGCGCCAGCAGTGAGCGGCGGGAGGGCCTTTTGGATACGCAGTATTTT. It yields the protein CASSERREGLLDTQYF.